The 14 T cell receptor beta chains listed next were all sequenced from one sample in a study of T cell clones after liver transplantation. The method was immunoSEQ multiplex PCR; TCRdb's version includes in-frame clones alone and lacks a portion of them. The data show about 15,000 clones, with approximately 91% seen just once and 40% to 55% held by the top ten. Sequences were derived from CD8+ T cells from blood, sampled before liver transplant. These receptors came from a human donor who received a liver transplant.

In its sample, this clone was seen once. J is TRBJ2-1 and V is TRBV7-9, with no clear D. CDR1 is SEHNR and CDR2 is FQNEAQ in the germline V gene (reference sequence). Trimming pared 0 bases from V and 0 bases from J, leaving 6 bases between. This CDR3 comprises 15 residues. The CDR3, as DNA: TGTGCCAGCAGCTTAGCGGAGAGCTCCTACAATGAGCAGTTCTTC. It encodes CASSLAESSYNEQFF. Complete variable domain (other parts from reference TRBV7-9 and TRBJ2-1): DTGVSQNPRHKITKRGQNVTFRCDPISEHNRLYWYRQTLGQGPEFLTYFQNEAQLEKSRLLSDRFSAERPKGSFSTLEIQRTEQGDSAMYLCASSLAESSYNEQFFGPGTRLTVL.

The rearrangement uses TRBV6-5 and TRBJ2-7; D gene ambiguous. Per the germline V gene, CDR1 is MNHEY and CDR2 is SVGAGI. Trimming shortened V by 7 bases and J by 1 base, and 11 bases separated the two germline ends. The CDR3 has 13 residues. CDR3: CASIPRDSYEQYF. The CDR3 bases are TGTGCCAGCATCCCTAGAGATTCCTACGAGCAGTACTTC.

The chain's CDR3 is CASSLRGANTGELFF. In DNA form, the CDR3 reads TGTGCCAGCAGCTTACGCGGGGCGAACACCGGGGAGCTGTTTTTT. V gene TRBV7-8 combines with J gene TRBJ2-2; possible D gene TRBD2, 6 bases. CDR1 is SGHVS and CDR2 is FQNEAQ in the germline V gene. Trimming cost V 2 bases and J 0 bases, with 7 bases left between them. The length of the CDR3 is 15 residues.

The rearrangement uses TRBV7-8 and TRBJ2-3; possible D gene TRBD1, 5 bases. Between the trimmed V and J ends, which lost 5 bases and 1 base, there was a span of 10 bases. This CDR3 spans 14 amino acids. Germline V lookup: CDR1 SGHVS, CDR2 FQNEAQ. The CDR3 bases are TGTGCCAGCAGCGCAGACAGCGGCACAGATACGCAGTATTTT. Protein: CASSADSGTDTQYF. Supplemented by reference TRBV7-8 and TRBJ2-3, the full variable domain reads GAGVSQSPRYKVAKRGQDVALRCDPISGHVSLFWYQQALGQGPEFLTYFQNEAQLDKSGLPSDRFFAERPEGSVSTLKIQRTQQEDSAVYLCASSADSGTDTQYFGPGTRLTVL.

This chain joins TRBV27 and TRBJ1-5; perhaps TRBD1 as D (6 bases). Germline assignment: CDR1 MNHEY and CDR2 SMNVEV (reference sequence). The CDR3 is 16 amino acids. V lost 6 bases and J lost 0, with 15 bases in between. The CDR3 loop reads CASSLGGAYSNQPQHF. The CDR3 DNA is TGTGCCAGCAGCCTAGGGGGGGCCTATAGCAATCAGCCCCAGCATTTT.

V gene TRBV4-1 combines with J gene TRBJ2-3; 8 bases are a match to TRBD1. The J segment lost 3 bases and the V segment lost 5 bases, leaving 4 bases of the junction unmatched. The germline V gene encodes CDR1 MGHRA and CDR2 YSYEKL. The CDR3 runs 14 residues. CDR3 amino acids: CASSVQGATDTQYF. The CDR3 coding sequence is TGCGCCAGCAGCGTGCAGGGGGCAACAGATACGCAGTATTTT.

DNA for the CDR3: TGTGCCAGCAGTTTCCGGACAGGGGGTCGCAATGAGCAGTTCTTC. It specifies CASSFRTGGRNEQFF. The V gene is TRBV27, the J gene TRBJ2-1; 10 positions agree with TRBD1. After removal of 3 bases from V and 6 bases from J, the junction contained 5 bases not matched to a gene. Germline assignment: CDR1 MNHEY and CDR2 SMNVEV (reference sequence). This CDR3 comprises 15 residues.

The rearrangement joins TRBV6-5 to TRBJ2-2; no definite D call. The germline V gene has CDR1 MNHEY and CDR2 SVGAGI. The V end was cut by 0 bases, the J end by 5 bases, with 10 bases between. There are 15 residues in the CDR3. CDR3 region: CASSYSSLETGELFF. In DNA form, the CDR3 reads TGTGCCAGCAGTTACTCGAGTCTAGAGACCGGGGAGCTGTTTTTT.

For the CDR3, the DNA is TGTGCCAGCAGTTCCAGACTAGCGCTCTACGAGCAGTACTTC. This codes for CASSSRLALYEQYF. The chain recombines TRBV28 with TRBJ2-7; 8 bases map to TRBD2. V lost 4 bases, J lost 3 bases, and 5 bases stayed unmatched. The CDR3 covers 14 residues. Germline V gene lookup returns CDR1 MDHEN and CDR2 SYDVKM.

This chain links TRBV5-8 with TRBJ1-5, with unresolved D. The CDR3 loop spans 15 amino acids. CDR1 SGHTS and CDR2 YDEGEE come from the germline V gene. V was trimmed by 3 bases and J by 5 bases, leaving 15 bases between them. CDR3 protein: CASSYRLGRDQPQHF. CDR3 nucleotide sequence: TGTGCCAGCAGCTACCGTTTGGGTAGGGATCAGCCCCAGCATTTT.

V usage is TRBV19 and J usage is TRBJ1-5; TRBD1 matches at 7 bases. Germline CDR1 and CDR2: LNHDA and SQIVND (reference sequence). CDR3 length: 17 residues. Trimming cost V 3 bases and J 0 bases; bases outside gene matches: 8. The CDR3 sequence: CASSISGGGDSNQPQHF. CDR3 nucleotides: TGTGCCAGTAGTATTTCAGGGGGTGGGGATAGCAATCAGCCCCAGCATTTT.

V and J are TRBV28 and TRBJ2-7, with D possibly being TRBD1 (5 bases). V lost 4 bases to trimming and J lost 1 base, with 11 bases between them. Germline V gene data show CDR1 as MDHEN and CDR2 as SYDVKM. CDR3 size: 14 residues. Here the CDR3 reads CASSSKDNSYEQYF. The CDR3, as DNA: TGTGCCAGCAGTTCGAAGGACAATTCCTACGAGCAGTACTTC.

V usage is TRBV11-2 and J usage is TRBJ2-1, with D possibly TRBD2 on 5 matching bases. The CDR3 sequence is 14 residues long. V lost 0 bases, J lost 9 bases, and 12 bases lay in between. The germline CDR1 and CDR2 sequences are SGHAT and FQNNGV. CDR3 bases: TGTGCCAGCAGCTTAGATCCGGGGTCCCCTGAGCAGTTCTTC. Translated: CASSLDPGSPEQFF.

The chain employs TRBV27 and TRBJ2-7; TRBD1 matches 7 bases. Germline-derived CDR1 and CDR2 are MNHEY and SMNVEV (reference sequence). V lost 7 bases to trimming and J lost 3 bases; unmatched junction nucleotides: 9. CDR3 length: 14 residues. The CDR3 region is CASKTGTAVYEQYF. The CDR3, as DNA: TGTGCCAGCAAAACCGGGACAGCGGTCTACGAGCAGTACTTC.